This T cell receptor (beta chain) was sequenced for a study of CD8+CD57+ T cells in acquired aplastic anemia. Genomic DNA provided the template from which TCR beta VDJ and CDR3 profiles were obtained. One entry per CDR3 protein, called by TCRdb with MiXCR from the reads. The sample lists approximately 470,000 distinct CDR3 sequences; 25% to 40% were seen once. Germline CDR1 and CDR2: SNHLY and FYNNEI. V shed 8 bases and J shed 10 bases, with 12 bases lying between them. The CDR3 runs to 12 residues. In patients chosen for sequencing, flow cytometry had shown CD8+CD57+ cell expansion. This clonotype was seen many times.

Sample: sorted CD4+, CD8+, or CD8+CD57+ T cells (not recorded which) from PBMCs. This sequence originates from a human donor with aplastic anemia. The genes are TRBV2 and TRBJ1-6, with D perhaps TRBD1 (5 bases). Here the CDR3 reads CASVGWGSPLHF. The DNA for the CDR3 is TGTGCCAGCGTGGGATGGGGCTCACCCCTCCACTTT.